These 21 T cell receptor beta chains originate from one sample sequenced in a study of blood T cells in healthy people across ages. Together with a sample-barcoded 5' primer, a J-beta primer mix was included in a second PCR lasting roughly 6 to 12 cycles. TCRdb reprocessed the 5' RACE reads via MiXCR and lists one record per CDR3 protein. This table holds 800,000 to 950,000 distinct CDR3 sequences, about 48% found once. Sequencing was done on a sample of blood. The receptors derive from a man aged 25 to 40 in good health.

The V and J genes are TRBV11-2 and TRBJ2-2, with D possibly TRBD2 on 6 matching bases. V was pared by 1 base and J by 5 bases, with 14 bases between. The CDR3 spans 16 residues. CDR1 SGHAT and CDR2 FQNNGV come from the germline V gene. This CDR3 reads CASSLGPGSRTGELFF. The CDR3 region has the DNA TGTGCCAGCAGCTTAGGTCCCGGGAGTCGAACCGGGGAGCTGTTTTTT.

This chain uses TRBV4-1 with TRBJ2-3; the D is unclear. Trimming left V 0 bases short and J 3 bases short, with 10 bases between. The germline V gene encodes CDR1 MGHRA and CDR2 YSYEKL. CDR3 length: 15 residues. CDR3 in amino acids: CASSQESTATDTQYF. CDR3 DNA: TGCGCCAGCAGCCAAGAATCCACAGCGACAGATACGCAGTATTTT.

This chain links TRBV9 with TRBJ1-6; TRBD1 matches 7 bases. Germline CDR1 SGDLS, CDR2 YYNGEE. This CDR3 has 14 residues. V lost 3 bases, J lost 6 bases, and 3 bases stayed unmatched. This chain's CDR3 is CASSEGDSNSPLHF. For the CDR3, the DNA is TGTGCCAGCAGCGAGGGGGACAGTAATTCACCCCTCCACTTT. The complete variable domain, with remaining parts taken from reference TRBV9 and TRBJ1-6, reads DSGVTQTPKHLITATGQRVTLRCSPRSGDLSVYWYQQSLDQGLQFLIQYYNGEERAKGNILERFSAQQFPDLHSELNLSSLELGDSALYFCASSEGDSNSPLHFGNGTRLTVT.

The chain recombines TRBV21-1 with TRBJ1-5; the table assigns TRBD1, which was not confirmed against the DNA. TRBV21-1 is termed a pseudogene. This CDR3 has 15 amino acids. The DNA of the CDR3 is TGTGCCAGGATCGCCGGACAGGGGCTAAAACAGCCCCAGCATTTT. It is translated as CARIAGQGLKQPQHF.

This chain links TRBV4-2 with TRBJ2-5; maybe TRBD2 (5 bases). The CDR3 loop spans 14 amino acids. The V end lost 1 base, the J end lost 5 bases, and 11 bases lay between the germline ends. Germline V gene lookup returns CDR1 LGHNA and CDR2 YNFKEQ. The CDR3 loop reads CASSQGVGEETQYF. CDR3 bases: TGTGCCAGCAGCCAAGGCGTCGGGGAGGAGACCCAGTACTTC.

The chain uses TRBV20-1 and TRBJ2-3; tentatively, D is TRBD2 (5 bases). The CDR3 extends over 15 amino acids. The germline V gene encodes CDR1 DFQATT and CDR2 SNEGSKA (reference sequence). V lost 5 bases to trimming and J lost 3 bases, with 18 bases between them. The CDR3 sequence is CSAALRPGNTDTQYF. DNA of the CDR3: TGCAGTGCTGCGCTACGTCCCGGGAATACAGATACGCAGTATTTT.

This sequence joins TRBV6-5 and TRBJ2-1; 8 bases map to TRBD2. The CDR3 runs to 15 residues. V shed 5 bases, J shed 9 bases, and the junction held 12 bases outside the gene matches. CDR1 is MNHEY, CDR2 SVGAGI, per germline. This chain's CDR3 is CASSPGHGGATEQFF. The CDR3 region has the DNA TGTGCCAGCAGTCCCGGGCACGGGGGGGCCACTGAGCAGTTCTTC.

The CDR3 nucleotides read TGCAGTGCCCCCGACAGTCATGGAAACTATGGCTACACCTTC. It is translated as CSAPDSHGNYGYTF. The chain joins TRBV20-1 to TRBJ1-2; weak D call: TRBD1 (5 bases). Germline CDR1 DFQATT, CDR2 SNEGSKA (reference sequence). The V and J ends lost 6 bases and 2 bases respectively, with 16 bases between them. The CDR3 runs 14 residues.

This clonotype was observed once. The chain joins TRBV21-1 to TRBJ2-4; TRBD1, the table's D call, was not compared with the DNA. Gene TRBJ2-7 matches the end of the DNA better, so the J call may be wrong. TRBV21-1 is noted as a pseudogene. CDR3 length: 15 residues. The CDR3 bases are TGTGCCAGCAGCAAAGTCAGAGGGGACCCACTCGAGCAGTACTTC. Its translation: CASSKVRGDPLEQYF.

The chain uses TRBV7-8 and TRBJ2-5, with D perhaps TRBD2 (6 bases). V was pared by 3 bases and J by 5 bases, with 10 bases between. CDR1 and CDR2 from the germline V gene are SGHVS and FQNEAQ. The CDR3 runs 13 residues. The CDR3 sequence: CASSFGGSETQYF. DNA for the CDR3: TGTGCCAGCAGCTTCGGGGGATCGGAGACCCAGTACTTC.

The sample holds many counts of this clonotype. This CDR3 reads CAISGTGYEQYF. The CDR3 nucleotides read TGTGCCATCAGTGGGACAGGTTACGAGCAGTACTTC. This chain uses TRBV10-3 with TRBJ2-7, with TRBD1 identical over 7 bases. Germline CDR1 reads ENHRY; CDR2 reads SYGVKD. The CDR3 covers 12 residues. Unmatched junction bases numbered 1, after V lost 4 bases and J lost 4 bases.

The gene calls are TRBV20-1 and TRBJ1-4, with unresolved D. Germline lookup yields CDR1 DFQATT and CDR2 SNEGSKA (reference sequence). The CDR3 is 15 amino acids. Trimming left V 0 bases short and J 2 bases short, with 10 bases between. For the CDR3, the DNA is TGCAGTGCTAGAGATAAACGGGTTACTAATGAAAAACTGTTTTTT. Encoded protein: CSARDKRVTNEKLFF.

The J gene is TRBJ1-5, the V gene TRBV7-2; D gene uncertain. This CDR3 is built from 14 residues. CDR1 and CDR2 from the germline V gene are SGHTA and FQGNSA. Trimming pared 0 bases from V and 6 bases from J, leaving 9 bases between. CDR3 sequence reads: CASSLAKGPQPQHF. CDR3 DNA sequence: TGTGCCAGCAGCTTAGCGAAAGGGCCTCAGCCCCAGCATTTT.

This sequence joins TRBV12-3 or TRBV12-4 and TRBJ2-1, with a tentative D call TRBD2 (6 bases). CDR3 length: 15 amino acids. V was pared by 3 bases and J by 9 bases, with 18 bases between. CDR3 region: CASSFRVSLGGEQFF. The CDR3 nucleotides read TGTGCCAGCAGTTTTCGGGTCTCCCTGGGAGGTGAGCAGTTCTTC.

In this sample, this clonotype turned up a few times. V usage is TRBV28 and J usage is TRBJ2-7, with 7 nucleotides matching TRBD1. J lost 1 base, V lost 5 bases, and 8 bases had no gene match. Germline loops: CDR1 MDHEN, CDR2 SYDVKM. The CDR3 is made up of 15 amino acids. CDR3 sequence: CASSESGTASYEQYF. DNA of the CDR3: TGTGCCAGCAGTGAATCCGGGACAGCTTCCTACGAGCAGTACTTC.

The chain employs TRBV5-1 and TRBJ2-6, with D possibly being TRBD2 (5 bases). The CDR3 runs 16 residues. The V end was cut by 5 bases, the J end by 0 bases, with 12 bases between. The V gene's germline CDR1 is SGHRS and CDR2 YFSETQ. The CDR3 loop reads CASSVEGRSGANVLTF. The CDR3 coding sequence is TGCGCCAGCAGTGTTGAGGGTCGCTCTGGGGCCAACGTCCTGACTTTC.

This CDR3 reads CASSAGQGRGLGANVLTF. The DNA for the CDR3 is TGTGCCAGCAGTGCTGGCCAGGGTAGGGGGTTAGGGGCCAACGTCCTGACTTTC. The chain is built from TRBV25-1 and TRBJ2-6; TRBD1 is a possible D gene (6 bases). With 4 bases removed from V and 4 bases from J, the gap between germline ends came to 20 bases. In germline, CDR1 is MGHDK, CDR2 SYGVNS. CDR3 size: 18 residues.

Remarks on this clonotype: Germline and junction disagree at one end, which may indicate a read error. This rearrangement joins TRBV7-2 to TRBJ1-5; maybe TRBD1 (5 bases). CDR1 is SGHTA and CDR2 is FQGNSA in the germline V gene. CDR3 length: 17 residues. The DNA of the CDR3 is TGTGCCAGCGGCTTGGGCACGGGGACTTATAGCAATCAGCCCCAGCATTTT. It encodes CASGLGTGTYSNQPQHF.

This clonotype was counted between two and nine times. The V call is TRBV6-5, the J call TRBJ2-2; D not resolved. Germline CDR1 is MNHEY and CDR2 is SVGAGI. The CDR3 length is 11 residues. V lost 6 bases to trimming and J lost 6 bases, with 5 bases between them. This chain's CDR3 is CASRTSGELFF. Written as DNA, the CDR3 is TGTGCCAGCAGAACGTCCGGGGAGCTGTTTTTT.

The J gene is TRBJ2-5, the V gene TRBV10-3; D is uncertain. The CDR3 spans 15 residues. The V and J ends lost 6 bases and 2 bases respectively, with 16 bases between them. The germline V gene encodes CDR1 ENHRY and CDR2 SYGVKD. CDR3 residues: CAISPRGALQETQYF. In DNA form, the CDR3 reads TGTGCCATCAGCCCTCGCGGCGCCCTTCAAGAGACCCAGTACTTC.

The V gene is TRBV6-2 or TRBV6-3, the J gene TRBJ2-1; D gene unclear. CDR1 is MNHEY, CDR2 SVGEGT, per germline. The V end was cut by 1 base, the J end by 8 bases, with 12 bases between. The CDR3 spans 14 residues. CDR3 region: CASSYFLTSDEQFF. For the CDR3, the DNA is TGTGCCAGCAGTTACTTCCTAACTTCCGATGAGCAGTTCTTC.